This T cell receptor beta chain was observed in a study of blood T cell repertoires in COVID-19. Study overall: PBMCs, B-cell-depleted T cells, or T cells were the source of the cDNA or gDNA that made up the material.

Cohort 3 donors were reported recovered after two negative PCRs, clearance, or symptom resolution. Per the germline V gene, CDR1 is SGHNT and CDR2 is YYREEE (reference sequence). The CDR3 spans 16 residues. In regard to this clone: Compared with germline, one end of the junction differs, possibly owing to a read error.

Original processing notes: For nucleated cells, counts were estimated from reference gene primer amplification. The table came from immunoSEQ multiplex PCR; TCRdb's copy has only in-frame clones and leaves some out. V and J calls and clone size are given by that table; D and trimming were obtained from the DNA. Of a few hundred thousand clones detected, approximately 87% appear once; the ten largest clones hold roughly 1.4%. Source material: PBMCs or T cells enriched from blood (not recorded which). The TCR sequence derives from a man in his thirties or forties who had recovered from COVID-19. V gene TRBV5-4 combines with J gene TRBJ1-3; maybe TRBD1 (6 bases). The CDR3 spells CASTLTGRSSGNTIYF. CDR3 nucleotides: TGTGCCAGCACCTTGACAGGCCGAAGCTCTGGAAACACCATATATTTT.